These 23 T cell receptor beta chains were all obtained from the same sample, sequenced in a study of beta chain features in type 1 diabetes. What was sequenced were expressed TCRB transcripts, since all of the isolated RNA had been reverse transcribed. Profiled with immunoSEQ multiplex PCR; TCRdb holds only in-frame clones, not every one. The sample has approximately 250,000 clones; roughly an eighth are singletons. The sample taken for sequencing was naive CD4+ T cells from blood. These TCRs come from a woman between 40 and 55 years old in good health.

CDR3 bases: TGCGCCAGCAGCCAGGGCTTATGGGGCGGGGGAGCTTACAATGAGCAGTTCTTC. Its protein product is CASSQGLWGGGAYNEQFF. The chain employs TRBV4-3 and TRBJ2-1; 7 bases fit TRBD2. CDR3 size: 18 residues. V gave up 3 bases and J gave up 4 bases; unmatched junction bases: 15. Germline values: CDR1 LGHNA, CDR2 YSLEER.

In this sample, this clone turned up a few times. The chain couples TRBV5-1 to TRBJ2-3; 8 bases match TRBD2. V lost 0 bases to trimming and J lost 2 bases; unmatched junction nucleotides: 5. The CDR3 has 16 amino acids. In germline, CDR1 is SGHRS, CDR2 YFSETQ. DNA of the CDR3: TGCGCCAGCAGCTTGGGTCCCGGGGGGGCCACAGATACGCAGTATTTT. The encoded protein is CASSLGPGGATDTQYF.

This clone has only a few counts. V is TRBV9 and J is TRBJ2-3; the match to TRBD2 covers 7 bases. With 2 bases clipped from V and 4 bases from J, the junction kept 22 bases outside the gene matches. This CDR3 spans 20 amino acids. Germline V CDR1 and CDR2: SGDLS, YYNGEE. The CDR3 DNA is TGTGCCAGCAGCGTCCAACACCCGGGGGGTAGCAGTTTGAGGTCAGATACGCAGTATTTT. Its translation is CASSVQHPGGSSLRSDTQYF.

The V call is TRBV6-6, the J call TRBJ2-2, with TRBD2 matching over 8 bases. The V gene end was trimmed by 2 bases and the J gene end by 4 bases; junction bases not matched to a gene: 6. This CDR3 has 16 residues. CDR1 MNHNY and CDR2 SVGAGI come from the germline V gene (reference sequence). The CDR3: CASSYDGTSSTGELFF. For the CDR3, the DNA is TGTGCCAGCAGTTACGACGGGACTAGTAGCACCGGGGAGCTGTTTTTT.

This clone was picked up a small number of times. The chain links TRBV19 to TRBJ2-2; 10 nucleotides line up with TRBD2. Germline CDR1 reads LNHDA; CDR2 reads SQIVND (reference sequence). This CDR3 contains 14 residues. The trim removed 10 bases at V and 3 bases at J, leaving 5 bases unmatched. The CDR3 DNA follows: TGTGCCACCGCCCTAGCGGGGGACACCGGGGAGCTGTTTTTT. Translating gives CATALAGDTGELFF. Full variable domain (rest looked up from reference TRBV19 and TRBJ2-2): DGGITQSPKYLFRKEGQNVTLSCEQNLNHDAMYWYRQDPGQGLRLIYYSQIVNDFQKGDIAEGYSVSREKKESFPLTVTSAQKNPTAFYLCATALAGDTGELFFGEGSRLTVL.

The chain uses TRBV2 and TRBJ2-7; D unresolved. Germline loops: CDR1 SNHLY, CDR2 FYNNEI. The length of the CDR3 is 13 residues. V lost 6 bases and J lost 1, with 10 bases in between. The CDR3 reads CASSLSLSYEQYF. The CDR3 coding sequence is TGTGCCAGCAGCCTAAGTCTATCCTACGAGCAGTACTTC.

V gene TRBV2 combines with J gene TRBJ2-3, with 7 bases lining up with TRBD1. Germline CDR1 and CDR2: SNHLY and FYNNEI. The CDR3 covers 15 residues. V was pared by 7 bases and J by 1 base, with 8 bases of the junction left unmatched. CDR3 bases: TGTGCCAGCACCGGGACAGCCTGGGGCACAGATACGCAGTATTTT. Protein product: CASTGTAWGTDTQYF.

The chain has TRBV6-5 and TRBJ1-3; D ambiguous. V was clipped by 7 bases and J by 2 bases, with 9 bases between them. The germline CDR1 and CDR2 sequences are MNHEY and SVGAGI. This CDR3 is built from 13 residues. CDR3 sequence: CASTRETGNTIYF. The CDR3 DNA reads TGTGCCAGCACAAGAGAGACTGGAAACACCATATATTTT.

This clone appeared a few times. This chain joins TRBV7-2 and TRBJ2-3; a possible D gene is TRBD2 (7 bases). Trimming shortened V by 6 bases and J by 6 bases, and 16 bases separated the two germline ends. The CDR3 covers 14 residues. Germline CDR1 reads SGHTA; CDR2 reads FQGNSA. CDR3 residues: CASRPWGGSDTQYF. The CDR3 nucleotides are TGTGCCAGCAGACCCTGGGGGGGCAGTGATACGCAGTATTTT.

In nucleotides, the CDR3 is TGTGCCAGCAGCCTTCCCGGACAGGGAGTGGGCGGCTACACCTTC. Translating gives CASSLPGQGVGGYTF. The V call is TRBV7-9, the J call TRBJ1-2, with 8 bases aligning to TRBD1. This CDR3 has 15 residues. The germline V gene has CDR1 SEHNR and CDR2 FQNEAQ (reference sequence). The ends lost 5 bases at V and 8 bases at J; junction bases unmatched: 13.

The rearrangement uses TRBV7-9 and TRBJ1-5; 7 nucleotides align to TRBD1. The CDR3 length is 15 residues. Germline V gene lookup returns CDR1 SEHNR and CDR2 FQNEAQ (reference sequence). V gave up 6 bases and J gave up 0 bases; unmatched junction bases: 5. CDR3 nucleotide sequence: TGTGCCAGCAGTCCCACAGGGGATAGCAATCAGCCCCAGCATTTT. Translating it yields CASSPTGDSNQPQHF.

This clone was detected many times. The DNA for the CDR3 is TGCGCCAGCAGCCAAGGAAGCCTGTCCCTTTCCGGGGAGCTGTTTTTT. Residues: CASSQGSLSLSGELFF. The V gene is TRBV4-3, the J gene TRBJ2-2; D unresolved. Germline CDR1 and CDR2: LGHNA and YSLEER. The CDR3 covers 16 residues. Trimming removed 1 base from V and 6 bases from J, with 15 bases in between.

This clone was seen only a few times. This chain links TRBV6-6 with TRBJ1-2, with D perhaps matching TRBD1 (5 bases). CDR1 MNHNY and CDR2 SVGAGI come from the germline V gene (reference sequence). V was trimmed by 6 bases and J by 0 bases, leaving 11 bases between them. This CDR3 has 14 residues. The CDR3 sequence is CASRIGQSNYGYTF. The CDR3 nucleotides read TGTGCCAGCAGGATAGGACAATCTAACTATGGCTACACCTTC.

This clone was found a few times. The V call is TRBV5-4, the J call TRBJ1-2; D might be TRBD1 (5 bases). This CDR3 comprises 15 residues. V was pared by 2 bases and J by 0 bases, with 11 bases between. The germline CDR1 and CDR2 sequences are SGHNT and YYREEE (reference sequence). The CDR3 reads CASSFPRGSNYGYTF. Here the CDR3 DNA reads TGTGCCAGCAGCTTCCCTAGGGGCTCTAACTATGGCTACACCTTC.

This clone has more than one count but fewer than ten. This rearrangement joins TRBV2 to TRBJ2-7, with 10 bases matching TRBD2. CDR3 length: 18 residues. Germline lookup yields CDR1 SNHLY and CDR2 FYNNEI. The junction had 15 bases not matched to a gene; V was cut back by 7 bases and J by 0 bases. Written as DNA, the CDR3 is TGTGCCAGCATCCCTGGACTAGCGGTCGGAACTAGCTCCTACGAGCAGTACTTC. It is translated as CASIPGLAVGTSSYEQYF.

This clone was found a few times. The CDR3 coding sequence is TGTGCCAGTAGTATAGTACGCGTCGCGAGCAATCAGCCCCAGCATTTT. Amino acids: CASSIVRVASNQPQHF. The chain uses TRBV19 and TRBJ1-5, with unresolved D. CDR3 length equals 16 residues. Trimming removed 1 base from V and 1 base from J, with 11 bases in between. The germline gives CDR1 LNHDA, CDR2 SQIVND (reference sequence).

V and J are TRBV9 and TRBJ2-3; no reliable D call. Germline V gene lookup returns CDR1 SGDLS and CDR2 YYNGEE. Trimming cost V 0 bases and J 6 bases, with 11 bases left between them. CDR3 length: 14 amino acids. CDR3 amino acids: CASSVANPVDTQYF. The DNA of the CDR3 is TGTGCCAGCAGCGTAGCTAACCCGGTGGATACGCAGTATTTT.

The V and J genes are TRBV29-1 and TRBJ1-1, with 9 nucleotides matching TRBD1. The trim removed 6 bases at V and 11 bases at J, leaving 7 bases unmatched. The CDR3 totals 11 residues. Germline V gives CDR1 SQVTM, CDR2 ANQGSEA. The CDR3 DNA reads as TGCAGCGTGCGGGACAGGGAGGTCGCTTTCTTT. As protein: CSVRDREVAFF.

This chain links TRBV4-1 with TRBJ2-5, with D perhaps matching TRBD1 (6 bases). Between the trimmed V and J ends, which lost 0 bases and 11 bases, there was a span of 19 bases. The CDR3 totals 15 residues. CDR1 MGHRA and CDR2 YSYEKL come from the germline V gene. This CDR3 is CASSQEFARGREQYF. The CDR3, as DNA: TGCGCCAGCAGCCAAGAATTTGCCAGGGGAAGGGAGCAGTACTTC.

V gene TRBV6-5 combines with J gene TRBJ2-1, with TRBD1 matching 7 bases. With V trimmed by 6 bases and J by 7 bases, 6 bases remained unmatched. This CDR3 is 13 amino acids long. Germline V gives CDR1 MNHEY, CDR2 SVGAGI. Here the CDR3 reads CASRPTGANEQFF. CDR3 DNA sequence: TGTGCCAGCAGGCCTACAGGGGCTAATGAGCAGTTCTTC.

This clone came up a few times. CDR3 nucleotide sequence: TGTGCCAGCAGTTACCCGGCCGGGGGAGATACGCAGTATTTT. It encodes CASSYPAGGDTQYF. The genes are TRBV6-5 and TRBJ2-3; possibly TRBD2 for D (6 bases). The V end was cut by 2 bases, the J end by 5 bases, with 11 bases between. Germline V CDR1 and CDR2: MNHEY, SVGAGI. CDR3 size: 14 residues.

CDR3 protein: CASSQAVEYEQYF. CDR3 nucleotide sequence: TGTGCCAGTTCACAGGCCGTAGAGTACGAGCAGTACTTC. This sequence joins TRBV2 and TRBJ2-7; D may be TRBD1 (5 bases). CDR1 and CDR2 (germline): SNHLY, FYNNEI. The CDR3 is made up of 13 amino acids. Trimming left V 9 bases short and J 4 bases short, with 16 bases between. The whole variable domain, remainder taken from reference TRBV2 and TRBJ2-7, is EPEVTQTPSHQVTQMGQEVILRCVPISNHLYFYWYRQILGQKVEFLVSFYNNEISEKSEIFDDQFSVERPDGSNFTLKIRSTKLEDSAMYFCASSQAVEYEQYFGPGTRLTVT.

This chain joins TRBV4-3 and TRBJ2-3; 10 nucleotides line up with TRBD2. With 4 bases clipped from V and 1 base from J, the junction kept 8 bases outside the gene matches. The CDR3 runs 17 residues. In germline, CDR1 is LGHNA, CDR2 YSLEER. CDR3 loop: CASSRRASGGGTDTQYF. The CDR3 DNA sequence: TGCGCCAGCAGCCGCCGAGCTAGCGGGGGCGGCACAGATACGCAGTATTTT.